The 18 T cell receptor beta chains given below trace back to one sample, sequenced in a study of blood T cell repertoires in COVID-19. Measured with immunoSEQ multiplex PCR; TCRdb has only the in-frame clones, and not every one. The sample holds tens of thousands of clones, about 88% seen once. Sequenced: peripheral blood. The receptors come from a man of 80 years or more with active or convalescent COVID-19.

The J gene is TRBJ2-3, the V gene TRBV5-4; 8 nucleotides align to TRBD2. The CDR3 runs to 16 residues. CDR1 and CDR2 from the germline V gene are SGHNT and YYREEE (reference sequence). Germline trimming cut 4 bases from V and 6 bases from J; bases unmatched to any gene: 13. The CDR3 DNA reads TGTGCCAGCAGCACCCGTCGGGACGGGGGGGCCGATACGCAGTATTTT. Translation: CASSTRRDGGADTQYF.

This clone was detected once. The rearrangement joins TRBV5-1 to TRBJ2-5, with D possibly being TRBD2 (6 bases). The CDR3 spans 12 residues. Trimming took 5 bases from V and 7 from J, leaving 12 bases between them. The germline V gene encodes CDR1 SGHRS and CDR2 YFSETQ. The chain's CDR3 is CASRSSGGTQYF. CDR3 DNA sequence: TGCGCCAGCAGGAGTAGCGGTGGGACCCAGTACTTC. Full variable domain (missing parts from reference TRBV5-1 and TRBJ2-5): KAGVTQTPRYLIKTRGQQVTLSCSPISGHRSVSWYQQTPGQGLQFLFEYFSETQRNKGNFPGRFSGRQFSNSRSEMNVSTLELGDSALYLCASRSSGGTQYFGPGTRLLVL.

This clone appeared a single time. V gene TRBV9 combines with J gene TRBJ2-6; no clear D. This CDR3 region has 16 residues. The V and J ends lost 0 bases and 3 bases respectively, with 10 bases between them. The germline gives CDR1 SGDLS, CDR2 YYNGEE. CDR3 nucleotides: TGTGCCAGCAGCGTAGTTCTATCGGGTGGGGCCAACGTCCTGACTTTC. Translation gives CASSVVLSGGANVLTF.

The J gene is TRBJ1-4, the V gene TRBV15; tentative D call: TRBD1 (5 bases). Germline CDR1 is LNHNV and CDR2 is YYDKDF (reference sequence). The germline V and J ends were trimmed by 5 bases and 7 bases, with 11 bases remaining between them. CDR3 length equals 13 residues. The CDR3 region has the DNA TGTGCCACCAGCGGCCGACAGTCTGAAAAACTGTTTTTT. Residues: CATSGRQSEKLFF.

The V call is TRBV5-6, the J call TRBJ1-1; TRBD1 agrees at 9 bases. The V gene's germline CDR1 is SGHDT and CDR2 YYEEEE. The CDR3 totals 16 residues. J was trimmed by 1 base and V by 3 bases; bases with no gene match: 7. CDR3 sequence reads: CASSWGGTGRNTEAFF. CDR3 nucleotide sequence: TGTGCCAGCAGCTGGGGCGGGACAGGGCGGAACACTGAAGCTTTCTTT.

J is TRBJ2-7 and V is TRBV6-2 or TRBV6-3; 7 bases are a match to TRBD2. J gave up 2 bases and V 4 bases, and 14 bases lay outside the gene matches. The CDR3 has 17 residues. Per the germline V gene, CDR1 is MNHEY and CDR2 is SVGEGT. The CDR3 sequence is CASSSPRAVTSPYEQYV. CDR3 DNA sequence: TGTGCCAGCAGTTCCCCTCGCGCGGTGACTAGCCCCTACGAGCAGTACGTC.

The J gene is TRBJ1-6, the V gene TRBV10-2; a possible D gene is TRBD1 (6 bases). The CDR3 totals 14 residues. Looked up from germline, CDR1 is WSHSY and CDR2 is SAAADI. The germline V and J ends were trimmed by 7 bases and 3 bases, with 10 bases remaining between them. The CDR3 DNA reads TGCGCCAGCACCCAGGACAGCTATAATTCACCCCTCCACTTT. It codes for CASTQDSYNSPLHF.

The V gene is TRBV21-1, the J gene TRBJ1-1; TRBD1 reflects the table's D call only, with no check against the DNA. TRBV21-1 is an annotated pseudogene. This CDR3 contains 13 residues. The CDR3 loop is CASSKVTGTEAFF. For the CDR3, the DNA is TGTGCCAGCAGCAAAGTAACAGGAACTGAAGCTTTCTTT.

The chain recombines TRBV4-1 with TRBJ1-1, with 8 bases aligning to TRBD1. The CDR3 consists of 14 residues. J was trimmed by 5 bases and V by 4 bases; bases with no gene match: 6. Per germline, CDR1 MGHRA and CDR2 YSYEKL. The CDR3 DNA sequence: TGCGCCAGCAGCCTCGACTACAGGGGGACTGAAGCTTTCTTT. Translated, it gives CASSLDYRGTEAFF.

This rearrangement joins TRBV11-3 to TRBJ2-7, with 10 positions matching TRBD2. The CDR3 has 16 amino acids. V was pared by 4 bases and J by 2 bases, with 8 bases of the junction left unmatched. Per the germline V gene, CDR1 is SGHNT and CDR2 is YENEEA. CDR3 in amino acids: CASSSPAGGLAYEQYV. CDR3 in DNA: TGTGCCAGCAGCTCCCCAGCGGGGGGGCTCGCCTACGAGCAGTACGTC.

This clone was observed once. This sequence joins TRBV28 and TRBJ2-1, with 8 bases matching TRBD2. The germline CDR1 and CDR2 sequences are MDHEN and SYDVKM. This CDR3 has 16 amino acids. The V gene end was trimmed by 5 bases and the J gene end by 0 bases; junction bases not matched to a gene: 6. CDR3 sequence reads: CASSASRGVSYNEQFF. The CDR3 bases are TGTGCCAGCAGTGCTTCGCGGGGGGTCTCCTACAATGAGCAGTTCTTC.

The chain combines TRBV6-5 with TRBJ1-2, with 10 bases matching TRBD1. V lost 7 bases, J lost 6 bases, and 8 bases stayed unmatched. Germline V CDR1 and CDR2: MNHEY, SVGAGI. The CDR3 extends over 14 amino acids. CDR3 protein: CASNQDRGVNGYTF. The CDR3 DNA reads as TGTGCCAGCAATCAGGACAGGGGGGTCAATGGCTACACCTTC.

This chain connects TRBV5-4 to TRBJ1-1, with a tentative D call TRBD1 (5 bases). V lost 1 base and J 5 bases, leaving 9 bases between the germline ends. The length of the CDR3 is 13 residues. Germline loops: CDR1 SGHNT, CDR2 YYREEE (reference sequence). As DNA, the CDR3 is TGTGCCAGCAGCTTGTTCGGGGGGACTGAAGCTTTCTTT. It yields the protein CASSLFGGTEAFF.

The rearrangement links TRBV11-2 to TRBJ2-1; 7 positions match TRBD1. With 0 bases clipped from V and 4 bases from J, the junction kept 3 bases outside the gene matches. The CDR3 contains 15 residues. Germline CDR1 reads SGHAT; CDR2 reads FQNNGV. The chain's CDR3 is CASSLDRGQYNEQFF. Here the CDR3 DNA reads TGTGCCAGCAGCTTAGATCGGGGACAGTACAATGAGCAGTTCTTC. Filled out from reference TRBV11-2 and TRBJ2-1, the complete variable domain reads EAGVAQSPRYKIIEKRQSVAFWCNPISGHATLYWYQQILGQGPKLLIQFQNNGVVDDSQLPKDRFSAERLKGVDSTLKIQPAKLEDSAVYLCASSLDRGQYNEQFFGPGTRLTVL.

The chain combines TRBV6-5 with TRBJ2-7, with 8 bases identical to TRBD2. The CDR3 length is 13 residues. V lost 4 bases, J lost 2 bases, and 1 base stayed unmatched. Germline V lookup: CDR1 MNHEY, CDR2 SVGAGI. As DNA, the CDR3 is TGTGCCAGCAGTTTTAGCGGGACCTACGAGCAGTACGTC. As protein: CASSFSGTYEQYV.

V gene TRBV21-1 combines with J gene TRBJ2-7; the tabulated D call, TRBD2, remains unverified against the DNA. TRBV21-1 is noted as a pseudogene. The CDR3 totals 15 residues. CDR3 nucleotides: TGTGCCAGCAGCGGCCGGGTCCTCCTCTACTACGAGCAGTACGTC. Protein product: CASSGRVLLYYEQYV.

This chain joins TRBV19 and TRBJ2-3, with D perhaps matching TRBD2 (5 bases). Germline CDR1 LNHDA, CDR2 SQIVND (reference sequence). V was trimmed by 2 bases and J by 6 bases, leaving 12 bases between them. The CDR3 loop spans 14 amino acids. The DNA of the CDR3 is TGTGCCAGTAGTATACTATCGGACTTCGATACGCAGTATTTT. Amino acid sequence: CASSILSDFDTQYF. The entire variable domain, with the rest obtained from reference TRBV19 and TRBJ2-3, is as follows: DGGITQSPKYLFRKEGQNVTLSCEQNLNHDAMYWYRQDPGQGLRLIYYSQIVNDFQKGDIAEGYSVSREKKESFPLTVTSAQKNPTAFYLCASSILSDFDTQYFGPGTRLTVL.

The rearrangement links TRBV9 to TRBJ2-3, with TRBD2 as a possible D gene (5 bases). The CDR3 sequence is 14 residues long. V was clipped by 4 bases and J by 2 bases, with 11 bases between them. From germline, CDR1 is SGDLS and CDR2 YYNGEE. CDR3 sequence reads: CASSQEGYTDTQYF. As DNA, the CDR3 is TGTGCCAGCAGCCAAGAGGGCTACACAGATACGCAGTATTTT.